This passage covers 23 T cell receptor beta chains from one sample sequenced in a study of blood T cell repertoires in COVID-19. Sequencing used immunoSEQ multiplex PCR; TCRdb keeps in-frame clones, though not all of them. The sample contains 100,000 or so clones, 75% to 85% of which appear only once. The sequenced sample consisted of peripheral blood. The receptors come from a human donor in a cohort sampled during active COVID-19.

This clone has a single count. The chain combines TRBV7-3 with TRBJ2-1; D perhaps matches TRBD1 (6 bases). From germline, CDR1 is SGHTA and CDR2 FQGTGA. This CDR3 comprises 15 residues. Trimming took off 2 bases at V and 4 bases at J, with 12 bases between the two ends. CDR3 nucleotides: TGTGCCAGCAGCTTAGTGTCAGGGGAATACAATGAGCAGTTCTTC. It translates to CASSLVSGEYNEQFF.

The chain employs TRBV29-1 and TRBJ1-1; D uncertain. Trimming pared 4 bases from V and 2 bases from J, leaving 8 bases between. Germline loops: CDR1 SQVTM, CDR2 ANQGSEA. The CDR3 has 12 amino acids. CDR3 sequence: CSVGGTNTEAFF. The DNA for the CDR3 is TGCAGCGTTGGTGGCACCAACACTGAAGCTTTCTTT.

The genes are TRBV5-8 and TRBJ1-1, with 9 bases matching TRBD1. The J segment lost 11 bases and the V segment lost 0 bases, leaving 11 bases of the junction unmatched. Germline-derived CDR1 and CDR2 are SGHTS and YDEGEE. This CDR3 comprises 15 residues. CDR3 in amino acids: CASSLGQGEIARAFF. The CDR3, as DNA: TGTGCCAGCAGCTTGGGACAGGGGGAGATCGCGCGGGCTTTCTTT. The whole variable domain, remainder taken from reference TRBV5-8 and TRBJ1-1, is EAGVTQSPTHLIKTRGQQATLRCSPISGHTSVYWYQQALGLGLQFLLWYDEGEERNRGNFPPRFSGRQFPNYSSELNVNALELEDSALYLCASSLGQGEIARAFFGQGTRLTVV.

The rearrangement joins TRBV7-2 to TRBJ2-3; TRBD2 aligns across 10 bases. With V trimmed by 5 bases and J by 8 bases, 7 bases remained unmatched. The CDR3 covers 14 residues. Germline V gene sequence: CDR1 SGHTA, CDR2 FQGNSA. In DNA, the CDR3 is TGTGCCAGCAGCCTCCAGCGGGAGGGGGGTACGCAGTATTTT. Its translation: CASSLQREGGTQYF.

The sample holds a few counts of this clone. Here the CDR3 reads CASGPVRTNYGYTF. CDR3 DNA sequence: TGTGCCAGCGGGCCAGTAAGGACTAACTATGGCTACACCTTC. The chain couples TRBV6-5 to TRBJ1-2; D is uncertain. The CDR3 runs to 14 residues. V was clipped by 8 bases and J by 0 bases, with 13 bases between them. CDR1 MNHEY and CDR2 SVGAGI come from the germline V gene.

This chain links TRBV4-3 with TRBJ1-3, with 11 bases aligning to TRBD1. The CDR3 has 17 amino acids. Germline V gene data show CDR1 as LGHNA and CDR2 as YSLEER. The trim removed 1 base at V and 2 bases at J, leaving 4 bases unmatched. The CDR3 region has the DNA TGCGCCAGCAGCCAAGCCCTGGACAGGGGGCCTGGAAACACCATATATTTT. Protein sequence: CASSQALDRGPGNTIYF.

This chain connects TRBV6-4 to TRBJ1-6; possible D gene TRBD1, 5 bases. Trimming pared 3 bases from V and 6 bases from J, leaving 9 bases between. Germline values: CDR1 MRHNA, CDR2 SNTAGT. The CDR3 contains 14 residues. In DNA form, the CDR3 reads TGTGCCAGCAGTGAGGGGCACACTAATTCACCCCTCCACTTT. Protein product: CASSEGHTNSPLHF.

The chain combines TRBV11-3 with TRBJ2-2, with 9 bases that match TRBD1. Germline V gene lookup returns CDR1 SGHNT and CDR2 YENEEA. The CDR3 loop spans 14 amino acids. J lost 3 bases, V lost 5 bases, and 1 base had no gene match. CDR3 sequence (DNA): TGTGCCAGCAGCCGACAGGGGGACACCGGGGAGCTGTTTTTT. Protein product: CASSRQGDTGELFF.

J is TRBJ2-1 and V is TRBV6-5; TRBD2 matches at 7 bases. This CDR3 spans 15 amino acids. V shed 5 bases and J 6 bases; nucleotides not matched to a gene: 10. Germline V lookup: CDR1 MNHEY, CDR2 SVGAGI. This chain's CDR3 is CASSNPSGRGNEQFF. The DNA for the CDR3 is TGTGCCAGCAGTAACCCTAGCGGTCGCGGCAATGAGCAGTTCTTC.

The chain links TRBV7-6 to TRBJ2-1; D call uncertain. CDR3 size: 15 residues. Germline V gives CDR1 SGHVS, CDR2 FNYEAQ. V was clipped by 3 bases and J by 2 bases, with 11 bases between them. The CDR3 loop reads CASSFASRPYNEQFF. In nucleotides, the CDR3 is TGTGCCAGCAGCTTCGCTAGTCGGCCCTACAATGAGCAGTTCTTC. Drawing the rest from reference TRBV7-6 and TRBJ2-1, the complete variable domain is GAGVSQSPRYKVTKRGQDVALRCDPISGHVSLYWYRQALGQGPEFLTYFNYEAQQDKSGLPNDRFSAERPEGSISTLTIQRTEQRDSAMYRCASSFASRPYNEQFFGPGTRLTVL.

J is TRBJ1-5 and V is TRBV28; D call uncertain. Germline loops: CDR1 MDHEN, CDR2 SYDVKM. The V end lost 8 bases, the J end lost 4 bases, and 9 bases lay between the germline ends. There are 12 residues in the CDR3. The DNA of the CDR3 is TGTGCCAGCCGTACCCAGAATCAGCCCCAGCATTTT. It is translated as CASRTQNQPQHF.

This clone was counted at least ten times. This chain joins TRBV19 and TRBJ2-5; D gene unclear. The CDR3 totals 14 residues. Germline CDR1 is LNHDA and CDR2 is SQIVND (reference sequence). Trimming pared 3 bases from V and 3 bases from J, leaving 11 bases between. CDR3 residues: CASSMIGAEETQYF. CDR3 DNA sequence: TGTGCCAGTAGTATGATAGGAGCAGAAGAGACCCAGTACTTC.

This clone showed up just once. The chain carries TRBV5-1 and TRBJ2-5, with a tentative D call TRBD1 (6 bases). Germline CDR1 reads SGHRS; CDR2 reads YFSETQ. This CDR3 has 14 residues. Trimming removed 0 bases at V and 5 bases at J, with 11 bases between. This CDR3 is CASSLAAQGETQYF. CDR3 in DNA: TGCGCCAGCAGCTTGGCCGCGCAGGGGGAGACCCAGTACTTC.

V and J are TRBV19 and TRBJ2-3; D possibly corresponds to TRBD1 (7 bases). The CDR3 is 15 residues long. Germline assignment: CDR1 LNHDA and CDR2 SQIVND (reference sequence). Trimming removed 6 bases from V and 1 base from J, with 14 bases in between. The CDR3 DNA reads TGTGCCAGTAGGGCAGGGGGGCCTGGCACAGATACGCAGTATTTT. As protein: CASRAGGPGTDTQYF. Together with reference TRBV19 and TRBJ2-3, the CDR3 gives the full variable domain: DGGITQSPKYLFRKEGQNVTLSCEQNLNHDAMYWYRQDPGQGLRLIYYSQIVNDFQKGDIAEGYSVSREKKESFPLTVTSAQKNPTAFYLCASRAGGPGTDTQYFGPGTRLTVL.

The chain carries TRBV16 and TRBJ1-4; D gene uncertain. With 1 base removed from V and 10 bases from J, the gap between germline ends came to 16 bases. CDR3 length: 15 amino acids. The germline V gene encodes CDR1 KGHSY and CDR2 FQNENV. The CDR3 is CASSQLTGRTGKLFF. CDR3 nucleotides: TGTGCCAGCAGCCAATTAACTGGGAGAACCGGAAAACTGTTTTTT.

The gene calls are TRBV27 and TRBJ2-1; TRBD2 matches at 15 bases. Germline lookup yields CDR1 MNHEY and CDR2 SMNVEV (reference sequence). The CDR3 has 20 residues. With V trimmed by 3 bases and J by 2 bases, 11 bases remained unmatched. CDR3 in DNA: TGTGCCAGCAGTTTTGGACTAGCGGGAGGGACCTGGGGGGCCTACAATGAGCAGTTCTTC. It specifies CASSFGLAGGTWGAYNEQFF.

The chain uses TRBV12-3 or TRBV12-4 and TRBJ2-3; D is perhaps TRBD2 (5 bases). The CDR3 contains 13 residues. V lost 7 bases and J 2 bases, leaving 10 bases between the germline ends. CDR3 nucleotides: TGTGCCAGCACTGAGGGTTCCACAGATACGCAGTATTTT. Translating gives CASTEGSTDTQYF.

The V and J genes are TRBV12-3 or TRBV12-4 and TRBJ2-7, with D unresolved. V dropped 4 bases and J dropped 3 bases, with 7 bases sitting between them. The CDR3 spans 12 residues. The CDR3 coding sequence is TGTGCCAGCAGTTCCGACATCTACGAGCAGTACTTC. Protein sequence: CASSSDIYEQYF.

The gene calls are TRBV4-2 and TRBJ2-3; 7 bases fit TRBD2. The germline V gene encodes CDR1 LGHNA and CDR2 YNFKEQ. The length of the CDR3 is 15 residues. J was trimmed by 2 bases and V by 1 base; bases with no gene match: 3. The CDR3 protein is CASSQVSGPTDTQYF. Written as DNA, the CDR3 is TGTGCCAGCAGCCAAGTTAGCGGGCCCACAGATACGCAGTATTTT.

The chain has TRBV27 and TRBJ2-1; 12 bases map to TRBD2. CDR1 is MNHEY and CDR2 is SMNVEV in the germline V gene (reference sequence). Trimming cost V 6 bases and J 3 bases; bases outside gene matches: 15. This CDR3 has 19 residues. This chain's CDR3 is CASSPGGLAGWEGYNEQFF. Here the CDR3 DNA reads TGTGCCAGCAGCCCCGGGGGACTAGCGGGCTGGGAAGGCTACAATGAGCAGTTCTTC.

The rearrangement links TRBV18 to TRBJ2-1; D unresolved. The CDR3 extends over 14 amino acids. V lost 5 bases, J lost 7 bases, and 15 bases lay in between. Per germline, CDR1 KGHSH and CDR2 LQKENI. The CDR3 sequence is CASSAEGAFNEQFF. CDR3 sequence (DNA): TGTGCCAGCTCAGCAGAAGGAGCGTTTAATGAGCAGTTCTTC.

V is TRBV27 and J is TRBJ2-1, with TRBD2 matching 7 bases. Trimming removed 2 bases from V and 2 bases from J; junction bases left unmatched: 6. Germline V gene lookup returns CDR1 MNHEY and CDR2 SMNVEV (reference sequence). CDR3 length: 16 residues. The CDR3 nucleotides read TGTGCCAGCAGTTTAGTTGGCGGGAGCACCTACAATGAGCAGTTCTTC. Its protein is CASSLVGGSTYNEQFF.

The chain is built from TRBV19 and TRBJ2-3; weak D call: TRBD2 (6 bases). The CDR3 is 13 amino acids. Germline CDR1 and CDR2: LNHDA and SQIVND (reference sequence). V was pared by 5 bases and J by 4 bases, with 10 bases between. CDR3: CASSLGEADTQYF. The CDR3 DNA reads TGTGCCAGTAGTTTAGGGGAGGCAGATACGCAGTATTTT.